The sequence of this T cell receptor (gamma chain) was determined in a study of Vδ1+ human thymocytes. Study-level findings and limits: In the thymus, TRG and TRD repertoires looked highly polyclonal with Gaussian CDR3 lengths. Despite high sort purity, about 20% of thymic T cell receptor delta sequences were Vdelta2.

Extracted RNA was reverse transcribed into cDNA. Multiplex PCR used pooled V-gene forward primers and a constant-region reverse primer to amplify CDR3s. TCRdb re-called clones from the multiplex PCR reads using CATT. The sample lists 30,000 to 45,000 gamma-chain clones, 20% to 25% occurring once. As regards this clone: What it binds is unknown.

Purity of the sorted Vdelta1+ thymocytes ranged from roughly 96% to 99.6%. Germline-derived CDR1 and CDR2 are VTNTFY and YDVSTARD (reference sequence). V dropped 5 bases and J dropped 15; count of bases not matched to a gene: 16. The length of the CDR3 is 12 residues. The sample taken for sequencing was Vdelta1+ gamma-delta thymocytes from the thymus. Subset reported: FACS-sorted CD3+ TCRalphabeta- TCRVdelta1+ TCRVdelta2- thymocytes. The chain links TRGV3 to TRGJ1 or TRGJ2. This clonotype originated in a girl under three years old who had congenital heart surgery. The CDR3 sequence: CATWGPRRGILF. Written as DNA, the CDR3 is TGTGCCACCTGGGGCCCGCGTAGGGGGATACTCTTT.